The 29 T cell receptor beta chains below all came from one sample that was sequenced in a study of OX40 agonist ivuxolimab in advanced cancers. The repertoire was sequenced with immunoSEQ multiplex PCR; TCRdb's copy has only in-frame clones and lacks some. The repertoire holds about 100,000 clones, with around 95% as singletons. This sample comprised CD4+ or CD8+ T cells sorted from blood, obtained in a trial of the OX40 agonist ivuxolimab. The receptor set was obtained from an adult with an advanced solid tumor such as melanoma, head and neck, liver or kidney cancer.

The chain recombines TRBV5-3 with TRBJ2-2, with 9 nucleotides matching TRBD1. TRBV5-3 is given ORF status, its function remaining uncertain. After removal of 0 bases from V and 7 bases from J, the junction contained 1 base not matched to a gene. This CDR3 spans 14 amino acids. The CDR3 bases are TGTGCCAGAAGCTTGGACAGGGGGCACGGGGAGCTGTTTTTT. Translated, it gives CARSLDRGHGELFF.

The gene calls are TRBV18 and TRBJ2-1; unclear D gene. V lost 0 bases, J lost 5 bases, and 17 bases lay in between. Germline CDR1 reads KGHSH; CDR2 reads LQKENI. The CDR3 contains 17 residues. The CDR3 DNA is TGTGCCAGCTCACCACCGGGTGTGCCTAACGGAGACAATGAGCAGTTCTTC. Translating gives CASSPPGVPNGDNEQFF. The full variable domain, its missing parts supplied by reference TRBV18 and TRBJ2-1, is NAGVMQNPRHLVRRRGQEARLRCSPMKGHSHVYWYRQLPEEGLKFMVYLQKENIIDESGMPKERFSAEFPKEGPSILRIQQVVRGDSAAYFCASSPPGVPNGDNEQFFGPGTRLTVL.

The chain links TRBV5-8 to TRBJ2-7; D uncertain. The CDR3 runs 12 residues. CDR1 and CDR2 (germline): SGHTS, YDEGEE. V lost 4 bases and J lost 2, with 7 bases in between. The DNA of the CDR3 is TGTGCCAGCAGCCTGCAAACCTACGAGCAGTACTTC. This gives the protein CASSLQTYEQYF.

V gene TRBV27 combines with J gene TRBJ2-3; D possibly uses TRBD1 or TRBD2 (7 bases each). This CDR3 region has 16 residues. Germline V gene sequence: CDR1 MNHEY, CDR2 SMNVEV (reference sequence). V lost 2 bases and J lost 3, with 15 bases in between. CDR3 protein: CASSLTQGGGTDTQYF. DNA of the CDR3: TGTGCCAGCAGTTTAACCCAGGGGGGGGGTACAGATACGCAGTATTTT.

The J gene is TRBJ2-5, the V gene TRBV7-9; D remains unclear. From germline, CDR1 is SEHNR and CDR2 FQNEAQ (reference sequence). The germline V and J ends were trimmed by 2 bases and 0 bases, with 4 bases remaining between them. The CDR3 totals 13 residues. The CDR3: CASSLYNQETQYF. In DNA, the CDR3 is TGTGCCAGCAGCTTATATAACCAAGAGACCCAGTACTTC.

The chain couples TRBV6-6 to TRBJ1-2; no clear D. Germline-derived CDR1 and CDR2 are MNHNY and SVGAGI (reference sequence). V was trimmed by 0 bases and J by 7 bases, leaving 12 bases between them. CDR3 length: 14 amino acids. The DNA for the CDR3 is TGTGCCAGCAGTTACTCGGGGAAGTCGTCTGGCTACACCTTC. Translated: CASSYSGKSSGYTF.

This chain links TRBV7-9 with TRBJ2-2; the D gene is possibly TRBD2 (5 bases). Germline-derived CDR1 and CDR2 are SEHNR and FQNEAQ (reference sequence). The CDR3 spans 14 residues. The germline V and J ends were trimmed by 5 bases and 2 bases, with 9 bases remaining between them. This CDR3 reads CASSPGVNTGELFF. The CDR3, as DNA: TGTGCCAGCAGCCCCGGGGTCAACACCGGGGAGCTGTTTTTT.

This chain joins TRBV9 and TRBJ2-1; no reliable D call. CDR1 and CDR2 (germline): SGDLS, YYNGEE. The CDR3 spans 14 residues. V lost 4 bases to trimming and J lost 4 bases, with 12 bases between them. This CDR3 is CASSPGRTYNEQFF. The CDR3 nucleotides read TGTGCCAGCAGCCCCGGACGGACGTACAATGAGCAGTTCTTC.

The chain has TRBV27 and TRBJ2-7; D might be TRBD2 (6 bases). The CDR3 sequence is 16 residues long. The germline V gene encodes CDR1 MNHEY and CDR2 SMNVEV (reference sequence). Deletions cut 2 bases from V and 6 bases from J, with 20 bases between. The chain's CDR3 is CASSLVGRLDGGEQYF. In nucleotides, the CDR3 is TGTGCCAGCAGTTTAGTAGGGAGGTTAGATGGGGGCGAGCAGTACTTC.

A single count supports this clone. Here the CDR3 reads CASKASGGGTQYF. The CDR3 region has the DNA TGCGCCAGCAAAGCTAGCGGGGGGGGAACGCAGTATTTT. The chain links TRBV10-1 to TRBJ2-3, with 12 bases matching TRBD2. Per the germline V gene, CDR1 is WNHNN and CDR2 is SYGVQD (reference sequence). This CDR3 region has 13 residues. J gave up 9 bases and V 7 bases, and 5 bases lay outside the gene matches.

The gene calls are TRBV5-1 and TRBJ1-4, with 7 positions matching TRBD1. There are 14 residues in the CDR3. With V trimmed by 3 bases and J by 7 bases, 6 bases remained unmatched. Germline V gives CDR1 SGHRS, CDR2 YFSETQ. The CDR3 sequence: CASSSGGTGEKLFF. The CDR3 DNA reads TGCGCCAGCAGCTCAGGGGGGACTGGTGAAAAACTGTTTTTT. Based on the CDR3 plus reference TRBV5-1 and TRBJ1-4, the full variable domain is KAGVTQTPRYLIKTRGQQVTLSCSPISGHRSVSWYQQTPGQGLQFLFEYFSETQRNKGNFPGRFSGRQFSNSRSEMNVSTLELGDSALYLCASSSGGTGEKLFFGSGTQLSVL.

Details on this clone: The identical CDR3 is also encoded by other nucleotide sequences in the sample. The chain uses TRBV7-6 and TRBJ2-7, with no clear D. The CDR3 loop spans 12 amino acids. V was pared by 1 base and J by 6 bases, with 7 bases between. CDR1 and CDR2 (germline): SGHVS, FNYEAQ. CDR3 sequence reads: CASSLGSGEQYF. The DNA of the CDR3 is TGTGCCAGCAGCTTAGGGTCGGGCGAGCAGTACTTC.

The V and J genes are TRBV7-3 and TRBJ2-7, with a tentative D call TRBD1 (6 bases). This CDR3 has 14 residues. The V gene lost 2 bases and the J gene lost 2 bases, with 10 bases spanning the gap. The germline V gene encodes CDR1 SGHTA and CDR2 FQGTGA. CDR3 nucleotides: TGTGCCAGCAGCTTAGGGGGACAAACCTACGAGCAGTACTTC. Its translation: CASSLGGQTYEQYF.

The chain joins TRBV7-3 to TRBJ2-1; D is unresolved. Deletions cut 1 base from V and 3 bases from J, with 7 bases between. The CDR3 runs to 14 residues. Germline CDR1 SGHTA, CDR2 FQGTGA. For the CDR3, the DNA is TGTGCCAGCAGCTTAAGGGCAGTCTACAATGAGCAGTTCTTC. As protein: CASSLRAVYNEQFF.

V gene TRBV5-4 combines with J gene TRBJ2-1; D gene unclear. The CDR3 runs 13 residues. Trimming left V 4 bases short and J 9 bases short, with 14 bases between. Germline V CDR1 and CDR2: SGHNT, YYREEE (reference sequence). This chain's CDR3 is CASSVGSVGEQFF. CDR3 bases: TGTGCCAGCAGCGTAGGGTCAGTTGGTGAGCAGTTCTTC.

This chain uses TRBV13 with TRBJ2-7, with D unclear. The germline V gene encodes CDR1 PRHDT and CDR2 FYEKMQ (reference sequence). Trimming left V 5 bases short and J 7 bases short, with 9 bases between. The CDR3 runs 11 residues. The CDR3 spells CASSLDREQYF. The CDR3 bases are TGTGCCAGCAGCCTTGACCGAGAGCAGTACTTC. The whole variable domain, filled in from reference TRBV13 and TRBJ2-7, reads AAGVIQSPRHLIKEKRETATLKCYPIPRHDTVYWYQQGPGQDPQFLISFYEKMQSDKGSIPDRFSAQQFSDYHSELNMSSLELGDSALYFCASSLDREQYFGPGTRLTVT.

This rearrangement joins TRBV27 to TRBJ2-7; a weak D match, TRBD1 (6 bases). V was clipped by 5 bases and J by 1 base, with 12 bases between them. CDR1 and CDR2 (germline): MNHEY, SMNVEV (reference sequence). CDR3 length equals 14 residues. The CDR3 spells CASSPSDRSYEQYF. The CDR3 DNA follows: TGTGCCAGCAGTCCCTCCGACAGGTCCTACGAGCAGTACTTC.

CDR3 in amino acids: CASRPGEETQYF. CDR3 nucleotides: TGTGCCAGCAGACCAGGGGAAGAGACCCAGTACTTC. The rearrangement uses TRBV7-9 and TRBJ2-5; D perhaps matches TRBD1 (6 bases). Germline CDR1 is SEHNR and CDR2 is FQNEAQ (reference sequence). The CDR3 has 12 amino acids. The V end lost 6 bases, the J end lost 3 bases, and 8 bases lay between the germline ends.

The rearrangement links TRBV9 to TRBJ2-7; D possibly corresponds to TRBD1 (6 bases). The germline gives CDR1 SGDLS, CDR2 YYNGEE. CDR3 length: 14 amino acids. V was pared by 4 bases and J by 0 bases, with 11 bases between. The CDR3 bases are TGTGCCAGCAGCACGGGACATAACTCCTACGAGCAGTACTTC. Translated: CASSTGHNSYEQYF.

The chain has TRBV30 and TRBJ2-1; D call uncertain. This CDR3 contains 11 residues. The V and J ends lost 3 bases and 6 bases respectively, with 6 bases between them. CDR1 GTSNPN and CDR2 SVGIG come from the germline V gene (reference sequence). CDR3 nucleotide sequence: TGTGCCTGGAGGTACATCAATGAGCAGTTCTTC. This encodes CAWRYINEQFF.

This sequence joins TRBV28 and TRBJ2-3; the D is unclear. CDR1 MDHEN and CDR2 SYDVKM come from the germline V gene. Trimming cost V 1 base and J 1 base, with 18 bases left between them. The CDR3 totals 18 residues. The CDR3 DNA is TGTGCCAGCAGTTTATTATCAAAAGCAGAGTGGGGCACAGATACGCAGTATTTT. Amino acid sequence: CASSLLSKAEWGTDTQYF.

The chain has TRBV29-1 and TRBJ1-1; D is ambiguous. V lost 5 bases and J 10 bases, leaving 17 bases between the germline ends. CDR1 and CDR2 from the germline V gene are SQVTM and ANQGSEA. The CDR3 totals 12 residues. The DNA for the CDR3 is TGCAGCGTTTTTTCCCTCGACGCGGTAGCTTTCTTT. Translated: CSVFSLDAVAFF. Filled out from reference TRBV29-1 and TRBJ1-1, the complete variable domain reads SAVISQKPSRDICQRGTSLTIQCQVDSQVTMMFWYRQQPGQSLTLIATANQGSEATYESGFVIDKFPISRPNLTFSTLTVSNMSPEDSSIYLCSVFSLDAVAFFGQGTRLTVV.

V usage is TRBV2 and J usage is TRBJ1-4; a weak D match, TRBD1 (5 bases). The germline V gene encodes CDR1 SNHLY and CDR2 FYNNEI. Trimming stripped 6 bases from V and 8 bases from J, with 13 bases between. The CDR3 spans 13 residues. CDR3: CASRGAQGEKLFF. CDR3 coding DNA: TGTGCCAGCAGAGGGGCCCAAGGGGAAAAACTGTTTTTT. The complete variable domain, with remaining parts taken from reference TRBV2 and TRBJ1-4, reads EPEVTQTPSHQVTQMGQEVILRCVPISNHLYFYWYRQILGQKVEFLVSFYNNEISEKSEIFDDQFSVERPDGSNFTLKIRSTKLEDSAMYFCASRGAQGEKLFFGSGTQLSVL.

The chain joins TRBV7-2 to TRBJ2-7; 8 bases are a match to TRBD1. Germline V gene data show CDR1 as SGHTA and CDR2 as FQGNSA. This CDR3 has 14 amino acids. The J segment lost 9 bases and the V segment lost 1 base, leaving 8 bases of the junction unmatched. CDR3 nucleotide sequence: TGTGCCAGCAGCTTAGAAGGGACAGGTCTTGTGCAGTACTTC. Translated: CASSLEGTGLVQYF.

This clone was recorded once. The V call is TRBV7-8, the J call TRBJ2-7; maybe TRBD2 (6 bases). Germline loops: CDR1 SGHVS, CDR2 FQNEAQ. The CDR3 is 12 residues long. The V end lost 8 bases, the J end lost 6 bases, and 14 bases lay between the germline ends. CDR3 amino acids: CASWAGLGEQYF. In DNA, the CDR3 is TGTGCCAGCTGGGCGGGGCTCGGCGAGCAGTACTTC.

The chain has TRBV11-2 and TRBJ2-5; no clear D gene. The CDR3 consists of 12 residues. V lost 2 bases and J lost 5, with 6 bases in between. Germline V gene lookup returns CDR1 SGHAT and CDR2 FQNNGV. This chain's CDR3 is CASSLYTETQYF. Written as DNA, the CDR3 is TGTGCCAGCAGCTTATACACGGAGACCCAGTACTTC.

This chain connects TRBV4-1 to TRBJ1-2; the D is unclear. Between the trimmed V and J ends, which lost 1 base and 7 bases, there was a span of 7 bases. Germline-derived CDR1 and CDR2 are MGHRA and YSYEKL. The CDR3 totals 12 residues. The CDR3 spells CASSQAGLGYTF. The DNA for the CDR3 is TGCGCCAGCAGCCAAGCCGGGCTTGGCTACACCTTC.

The CDR3 DNA follows: TGTGCCAGCAGTTCCGCCGAGGGAAGAACCTACGAGCAGTACTTC. It specifies CASSSAEGRTYEQYF. The J gene is TRBJ2-7, the V gene TRBV28; maybe TRBD2 (5 bases). Between the trimmed V and J ends, which lost 4 bases and 2 bases, there was a span of 15 bases. The CDR3 loop spans 15 amino acids. From germline, CDR1 is MDHEN and CDR2 SYDVKM.

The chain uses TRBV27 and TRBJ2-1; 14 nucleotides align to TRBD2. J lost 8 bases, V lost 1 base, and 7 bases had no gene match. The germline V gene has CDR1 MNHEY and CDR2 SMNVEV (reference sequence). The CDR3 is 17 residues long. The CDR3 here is CASSLLGLAGDGDEQFF. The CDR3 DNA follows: TGTGCCAGCAGTTTATTGGGACTAGCGGGAGATGGGGATGAGCAGTTCTTC.